This TCR beta chain was captured by sequencing in a study of post-analysis software for immune sequencing data. Study conclusions and caveats: Patients used four to six TRBV segments, including TRBV5-6, TRBV5-1 and TRBV20-1, more often than controls. Controls showed significantly higher normalized Chao1 diversity than did multiple sclerosis patients.

This clonotype was seen a handful of times. Its target is not known. Every TCR beta cDNA library bore unique molecular identifiers. Using its own MiXCR run on the PCR reads, TCRdb lists one record per CDR3 protein. The sample yields hundreds of thousands of distinct CDR3 sequences, 25% to 30% seen once. The CDR3 consists of 16 residues. Unmatched junction bases numbered 8, after V lost 4 bases and J lost 3 bases. Germline loops: CDR1 SGHTA, CDR2 FQGNSA. This chain connects TRBV7-2 to TRBJ1-5, with 8 bases lining up with TRBD1. Sample: blood. This sequence was found in a girl aged 5 to 17 with multiple sclerosis. The CDR3 region is CASSSVDRDNNQPQHF. For the CDR3, the DNA is TGTGCCAGCAGCTCGGTGGACAGGGACAACAATCAGCCCCAGCATTTT.